Following are 10 T cell receptor beta chains from one sample sequenced in a study of blood T cell repertoires in COVID-19. This table comes from immunoSEQ multiplex PCR, and its TCRdb copy is limited to in-frame clones, with some not included. The sample contains 150,000 or so clones, approximately 80% of which appear only once. The sequencing sample was made of PBMCs or T cells enriched from blood (not recorded which). Source of these receptors: a middle-aged man who had recovered from COVID-19.

This chain links TRBV5-1 with TRBJ2-7, with 11 bases matching TRBD2. CDR3 length equals 13 residues. Germline values: CDR1 SGHRS, CDR2 YFSETQ. V lost 7 bases to trimming and J lost 5 bases; unmatched junction nucleotides: 5. CDR3: CASAKTSGDEQYV. The CDR3 coding sequence is TGCGCCAGCGCTAAGACTAGCGGGGACGAGCAGTACGTC.

This sequence joins TRBV23-1 and TRBJ1-5; 9 bases align to TRBD1. TRBV23-1 qualifies as an ORF whose function is uncertain. The CDR3 sequence is 14 residues long. J lost 9 bases, V lost 6 bases, and 9 bases had no gene match. CDR3 loop: CASSKQGAGRPQHF. CDR3 DNA: TGCGCCAGCAGCAAACAGGGGGCGGGACGGCCCCAGCATTTT.

V gene TRBV6-5 combines with J gene TRBJ2-7; D gene uncertain. The germline V gene encodes CDR1 MNHEY and CDR2 SVGAGI. The CDR3 extends over 13 amino acids. V was clipped by 6 bases and J by 3 bases, with 12 bases between them. CDR3 region: CASRTPRLYEQYF. The DNA of the CDR3 is TGTGCCAGCAGGACGCCGAGGCTCTACGAGCAGTACTTC.

This chain links TRBV5-1 with TRBJ1-1; unclear D gene. This CDR3 spans 14 amino acids. Trimming pared 4 bases from V and 5 bases from J, leaving 15 bases between. Germline values: CDR1 SGHRS, CDR2 YFSETQ. CDR3 sequence: CASSQQFEVTEAFF. The CDR3 DNA follows: TGCGCCAGCAGCCAACAGTTTGAAGTGACTGAAGCTTTCTTT.

This chain links TRBV19 with TRBJ1-5, with D perhaps TRBD1 (6 bases). Trimming took off 4 bases at V and 7 bases at J, with 14 bases between the two ends. The length of the CDR3 is 14 residues. Germline CDR1 and CDR2: LNHDA and SQIVND (reference sequence). The CDR3 DNA sequence: TGTGCCAGTAGTACAACAGGGTCAGGGCAGCCCCAGCATTTT. Amino acid sequence: CASSTTGSGQPQHF. Looking up the rest from reference TRBV19 and TRBJ1-5 gives the full variable domain: DGGITQSPKYLFRKEGQNVTLSCEQNLNHDAMYWYRQDPGQGLRLIYYSQIVNDFQKGDIAEGYSVSREKKESFPLTVTSAQKNPTAFYLCASSTTGSGQPQHFGDGTRLSIL.

The genes are TRBV12-3 or TRBV12-4 and TRBJ1-2, with 8 bases that match TRBD1. V dropped 6 bases and J dropped 4; count of bases not matched to a gene: 4. This CDR3 is built from 13 residues. The CDR3 DNA follows: TGTGCCAGCAGGGGACAGGTCCTCTATGGCTACACCTTC. Translating gives CASRGQVLYGYTF.

The rearrangement uses TRBV6-1 and TRBJ2-7, with a weak D call TRBD1 (6 bases). This CDR3 is 16 amino acids long. The V end lost 0 bases, the J end lost 0 bases, and 12 bases lay between the germline ends. Germline values: CDR1 MNHNS, CDR2 SASEGT. The CDR3 region is CASSEAAGAGSYEQYV. The DNA of the CDR3 is TGTGCCAGCAGTGAAGCGGCAGGGGCCGGCTCCTACGAGCAGTACGTC.

The V gene is TRBV5-1, the J gene TRBJ2-2; 8 bases agree with TRBD1. Trimming removed 5 bases from V and 2 bases from J; junction bases left unmatched: 5. Germline CDR1 is SGHRS and CDR2 is YFSETQ. The CDR3 sequence is 15 residues long. For the CDR3, the DNA is TGCGCCAGCAGTCACGACAGGGGCAACACCGGGGAGCTGTTTTTT. Its protein product is CASSHDRGNTGELFF.

This clone was detected only once. The V and J genes are TRBV23-1 and TRBJ1-4; maybe TRBD1 (5 bases). TRBV23-1 is known as an ORF, though its function is uncertain. The CDR3 is made up of 17 amino acids. Trimming left V 7 bases short and J 8 bases short, with 26 bases between. The CDR3 loop reads CASTATSGGSGPEKLFF. In DNA form, the CDR3 reads TGCGCCAGCACTGCAACTTCGGGGGGGTCAGGCCCAGAAAAACTGTTTTTT.

The chain employs TRBV5-4 and TRBJ2-6, with a possible D match to TRBD2 (6 bases). Germline lookup yields CDR1 SGHNT and CDR2 YYREEE (reference sequence). The CDR3 spans 18 residues. Trimming left V 5 bases short and J 3 bases short, with 21 bases between. CDR3 residues: CASSSQPGETVGANVLTF. The CDR3 DNA reads as TGTGCCAGCAGTTCCCAGCCGGGGGAGACGGTTGGGGCCAACGTCCTGACTTTC.